A single sample gave rise to the 17 T cell receptor beta chains below, sequenced in a study of shared clonotypes between healthy human individuals. The assay was immunoSEQ multiplex PCR, and TCRdb's table has in-frame clones only and misses some. The data contain roughly 1,100,000 clones, approximately 76% of them singletons. Source material: memory CD4+ T cells sorted from blood. Subset described: CD45RA-negative fraction. The receptors originated from a man younger than 30 in good health.

The chain couples TRBV5-1 to TRBJ1-2, with 7 bases matching TRBD1. CDR3 size: 14 residues. The trim removed 4 bases at V and 5 bases at J, leaving 8 bases unmatched. From germline, CDR1 is SGHRS and CDR2 YFSETQ. The DNA of the CDR3 is TGCGCCAGCAGCCCGCCAGGACAGGCGTATGGCTACACCTTC. This translates into CASSPPGQAYGYTF.

This chain uses TRBV29-1 with TRBJ2-1, with TRBD1 matching over 7 bases. The trim removed 4 bases at V and 8 bases at J, leaving 8 bases unmatched. Germline lookup yields CDR1 SQVTM and CDR2 ANQGSEA. The CDR3 is made up of 13 amino acids. Here the CDR3 DNA reads TGCAGCGTTGCGGACAGGCCGAGGGATGAGCAGTTCTTC. Translation gives CSVADRPRDEQFF.

Note on this clone: The same CDR3 arises from other DNA sequences in this sample as well. This chain uses TRBV18 with TRBJ2-1; TRBD2 matches 7 bases. The J segment lost 7 bases and the V segment lost 0 bases, leaving 3 bases of the junction unmatched. The germline CDR1 and CDR2 sequences are KGHSH and LQKENI. The CDR3 length is 14 residues. CDR3 sequence: CASSPPGGRNEQFF. The CDR3 DNA sequence: TGTGCCAGCTCACCACCGGGAGGGAGGAATGAGCAGTTCTTC.

V usage is TRBV4-1 and J usage is TRBJ2-4; D gene unclear. Per the germline V gene, CDR1 is MGHRA and CDR2 is YSYEKL. This CDR3 region has 15 residues. Trimming cost V 1 base and J 0 bases, with 7 bases left between them. This CDR3 reads CASSQAVGAKNIQYF. CDR3 bases: TGCGCCAGCAGCCAAGCGGTTGGAGCCAAAAACATTCAGTACTTC.

V is TRBV29-1 and J is TRBJ2-7, with 9 positions matching TRBD2. V lost 4 bases to trimming and J lost 4 bases; unmatched junction nucleotides: 14. The germline CDR1 and CDR2 sequences are SQVTM and ANQGSEA. CDR3 length: 16 residues. The CDR3 here is CSVAPSGAVSGYEQYF. In DNA, the CDR3 is TGCAGCGTTGCCCCTAGCGGGGCAGTGTCAGGTTACGAGCAGTACTTC.

This clone was observed at least ten times. The chain couples TRBV10-2 to TRBJ2-1, with no clear D. The germline CDR1 and CDR2 sequences are WSHSY and SAAADI. V lost 6 bases to trimming and J lost 9 bases, with 18 bases between them. This CDR3 is 14 amino acids long. CDR3 protein: CASRLGGSLVEQFF. CDR3 DNA: TGCGCCAGCAGATTAGGTGGGTCCCTCGTTGAGCAGTTCTTC.

The rearrangement uses TRBV10-1 and TRBJ2-5; D remains ambiguous. The CDR3 is 12 amino acids. Trimming stripped 3 bases from V and 7 bases from J, with 9 bases between. Germline V gene data show CDR1 as WNHNN and CDR2 as SYGVQD (reference sequence). The CDR3 sequence is CASSDPFGTQYF. The CDR3 DNA reads as TGCGCCAGCAGTGACCCCTTCGGGACCCAGTACTTC.

This clone has more than one count but fewer than ten. This rearrangement joins TRBV7-2 to TRBJ2-7; D possibly corresponds to TRBD1 (6 bases). V lost 6 bases, J lost 2 bases, and 14 bases lay in between. This CDR3 has 14 amino acids. In germline, CDR1 is SGHTA, CDR2 FQGNSA. CDR3 in amino acids: CASRTGLGAYEQYF. The CDR3 DNA follows: TGTGCCAGCAGGACAGGACTTGGGGCCTACGAGCAGTACTTC.

The chain employs TRBV5-1 and TRBJ2-5; D gene uncertain. Germline CDR1 reads SGHRS; CDR2 reads YFSETQ. This CDR3 has 12 residues. Trimming shortened V by 5 bases and J by 1 base, and 6 bases separated the two germline ends. CDR3 sequence (DNA): TGCGCCAGCAGAATTAGCCAAGAGACCCAGTACTTC. Its protein is CASRISQETQYF.

The chain links TRBV2 to TRBJ1-4; D unclear. CDR3 length equals 13 residues. Trimming removed 8 bases at V and 7 bases at J, with 14 bases between. Germline V gene data show CDR1 as SNHLY and CDR2 as FYNNEI. CDR3 sequence reads: CASHRRSREKLFF. The CDR3 region has the DNA TGTGCCAGCCATCGAAGGTCTCGTGAAAAACTGTTTTTT.

The chain employs TRBV7-9 and TRBJ2-5; the match to TRBD1 covers 10 bases. CDR1 is SEHNR, CDR2 FQNEAQ, per germline (reference sequence). Trimming at V came to 4 bases and at J to 5 bases, leaving 10 bases not matched to a gene. The CDR3 has 16 residues. Here the CDR3 reads CASSSRSGQGLETQYF. The CDR3 bases are TGTGCCAGCAGCTCCAGGTCGGGACAGGGGCTGGAGACCCAGTACTTC. The variable domain in full, completed from reference TRBV7-9 and TRBJ2-5, reads DTGVSQNPRHKITKRGQNVTFRCDPISEHNRLYWYRQTLGQGPEFLTYFQNEAQLEKSRLLSDRFSAERPKGSFSTLEIQRTEQGDSAMYLCASSSRSGQGLETQYFGPGTRLLVL.

For this clone: In the same sample, other DNA sequences code for this CDR3. This sequence joins TRBV2 and TRBJ2-1; 7 nucleotides align to TRBD2. Germline V gene data show CDR1 as SNHLY and CDR2 as FYNNEI. There are 12 residues in the CDR3. V shed 4 bases and J 6 bases; nucleotides not matched to a gene: 0. The CDR3 loop reads CASSGLANEQFF. CDR3 bases: TGTGCCAGCAGTGGACTAGCCAATGAGCAGTTCTTC.

The gene calls are TRBV28 and TRBJ1-4, with D perhaps matching TRBD1 (6 bases). V lost 5 bases and J lost 1, with 8 bases in between. This CDR3 spans 14 amino acids. Germline V gene lookup returns CDR1 MDHEN and CDR2 SYDVKM. This CDR3 reads CASSRTETNEKLFF. CDR3 sequence (DNA): TGTGCCAGCAGTAGGACAGAAACTAATGAAAAACTGTTTTTT. Filled out from reference TRBV28 and TRBJ1-4, the complete variable domain reads DVKVTQSSRYLVKRTGEKVFLECVQDMDHENMFWYRQDPGLGLRLIYFSYDVKMKEKGDIPEGYSVSREKKERFSLILESASTNQTSMYLCASSRTETNEKLFFGSGTQLSVL.

This chain connects TRBV5-6 to TRBJ2-7; either TRBD1 or TRBD2 may supply D (6 bases each). CDR1 is SGHDT and CDR2 is YYEEEE in the germline V gene. The CDR3 runs 14 residues. V lost 5 bases and J lost 5, with 17 bases in between. This CDR3 is CASSTWGAPHEQYF. CDR3 in DNA: TGTGCCAGCAGTACTTGGGGGGCCCCCCACGAGCAGTACTTC. Based on the CDR3 plus reference TRBV5-6 and TRBJ2-7, the full variable domain is DAGVTQSPTHLIKTRGQQVTLRCSPKSGHDTVSWYQQALGQGPQFIFQYYEEEERQRGNFPDRFSGHQFPNYSSELNVNALLLGDSALYLCASSTWGAPHEQYFGPGTRLTVT.

This clone has more than one count but fewer than ten. This chain links TRBV7-2 with TRBJ2-6, with TRBD2 matching 8 bases. The CDR3 consists of 17 residues. Germline V lookup: CDR1 SGHTA, CDR2 FQGNSA. Trimming cost V 2 bases and J 4 bases; bases outside gene matches: 7. The CDR3 nucleotides are TGTGCCAGCAGCTTACCCACGGGAGGGGCCGGGGCCAACGTCCTGACTTTC. Its protein is CASSLPTGGAGANVLTF.

The rearrangement links TRBV7-9 to TRBJ1-5; D is perhaps TRBD1 (5 bases). Trimming left V 7 bases short and J 2 bases short, with 15 bases between. Germline V CDR1 and CDR2: SEHNR, FQNEAQ (reference sequence). CDR3 length: 15 amino acids. Written as DNA, the CDR3 is TGTGCCAGCACCGACGATAGGGGTGGCAATCAGCCCCAGCATTTT. Its translation is CASTDDRGGNQPQHF.

The CDR3 bases are TGTGCCAGCAGTTACTCGGGACAGGTATACTACGAGCAGTACTTC. This sequence encodes CASSYSGQVYYEQYF. The chain is built from TRBV6-6 and TRBJ2-7; 8 bases agree with TRBD1. The CDR3 covers 15 residues. Germline CDR1 MNHNY, CDR2 SVGAGI (reference sequence). Trimming removed 0 bases from V and 3 bases from J; junction bases left unmatched: 4.